The 6 T cell receptor beta chains listed next were all sequenced from one sample in a study of CD8+ T cells in alopecia areata. Specified treatment: oral pan-JAK inhibitor, 5-10 mg twice daily. Following extraction, RNA underwent reverse transcription to cDNA, which served as the sequencing template. Using immunoSEQ multiplex PCR, the repertoire was profiled, and TCRdb retains in-frame clones only, with some absent. The data contain roughly 200,000 clones, about 60% of them singletons. The sequencing used CD8+ T cells sorted from blood, collected at week 24, from a patient treated with tofacitinib. The receptors derive from a human donor with alopecia areata.

The chain employs TRBV2 and TRBJ2-2, with 10 bases aligning to TRBD2. V lost 4 bases and J lost 4; bases outside the gene matches: 6. CDR1 is SNHLY, CDR2 FYNNEI, per germline. This CDR3 is 16 amino acids long. CDR3 nucleotide sequence: TGTGCCAGCAGTGTCTCAAGCGGGGGGGTCACCGGGGAGCTGTTTTTT. It codes for CASSVSSGGVTGELFF.

J is TRBJ2-7 and V is TRBV13; D is ambiguous. Between the trimmed V and J ends, which lost 5 bases and 6 bases, there was a span of 8 bases. The CDR3 contains 11 residues. From germline, CDR1 is PRHDT and CDR2 FYEKMQ (reference sequence). For the CDR3, the DNA is TGTGCCAGCAGCGACTCGAGCGAGCAGTACTTC. Amino acids: CASSDSSEQYF.

This clone was picked up a small number of times. The V gene is TRBV5-1, the J gene TRBJ2-7, with no clear D. Germline assignment: CDR1 SGHRS and CDR2 YFSETQ. V lost 6 bases and J lost 2, with 15 bases in between. This CDR3 is 14 amino acids long. The CDR3 bases are TGCGCCAGCAACGATAGGGTCGGCCCCTACGAGCAGTACTTC. Protein: CASNDRVGPYEQYF.

The V and J genes are TRBV29-1 and TRBJ2-5; D not resolved. The CDR3 has 11 amino acids. V was pared by 5 bases and J by 6 bases, with 10 bases between. Germline values: CDR1 SQVTM, CDR2 ANQGSEA. This chain's CDR3 is CSVPQYQTQYF. Here the CDR3 DNA reads TGCAGCGTTCCGCAGTATCAGACCCAGTACTTC.

The genes are TRBV5-6 and TRBJ2-3, with 10 bases fitting TRBD1. The CDR3 contains 16 residues. Germline CDR1 reads SGHDT; CDR2 reads YYEEEE. J lost 5 bases, V lost 4 bases, and 10 bases had no gene match. The CDR3 DNA sequence: TGTGCCAGCAGCGGACCGGGACAGGGGAGTCGAGATACGCAGTATTTT. Its translation is CASSGPGQGSRDTQYF. Looking up the rest from reference TRBV5-6 and TRBJ2-3 gives the full variable domain: DAGVTQSPTHLIKTRGQQVTLRCSPKSGHDTVSWYQQALGQGPQFIFQYYEEEERQRGNFPDRFSGHQFPNYSSELNVNALLLGDSALYLCASSGPGQGSRDTQYFGPGTRLTVL.

J is TRBJ2-4 and V is TRBV7-9; D not resolved. Germline V gives CDR1 SEHNR, CDR2 FQNEAQ (reference sequence). The CDR3 is made up of 15 amino acids. Trimming shortened V by 4 bases and J by 3 bases, and 13 bases separated the two germline ends. CDR3 nucleotide sequence: TGTGCCAGCAGCTCGGTAGCACGAGGCAAAAACATTCAGTACTTC. Encoded protein: CASSSVARGKNIQYF.